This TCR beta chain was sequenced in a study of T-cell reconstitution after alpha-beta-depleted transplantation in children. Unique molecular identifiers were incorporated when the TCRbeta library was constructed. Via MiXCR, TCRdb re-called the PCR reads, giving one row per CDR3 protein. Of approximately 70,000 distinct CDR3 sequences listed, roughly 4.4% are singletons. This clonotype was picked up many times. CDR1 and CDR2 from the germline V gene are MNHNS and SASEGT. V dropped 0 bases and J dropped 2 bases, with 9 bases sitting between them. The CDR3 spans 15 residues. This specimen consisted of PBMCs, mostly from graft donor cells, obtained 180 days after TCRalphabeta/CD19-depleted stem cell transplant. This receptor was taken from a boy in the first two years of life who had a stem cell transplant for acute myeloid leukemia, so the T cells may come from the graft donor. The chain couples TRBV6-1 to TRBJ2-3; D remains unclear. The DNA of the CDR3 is TGTGCCAGCAGTGAAGCCTACTCACTCACAGATACGCAGTATTTT. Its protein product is CASSEAYSLTDTQYF.